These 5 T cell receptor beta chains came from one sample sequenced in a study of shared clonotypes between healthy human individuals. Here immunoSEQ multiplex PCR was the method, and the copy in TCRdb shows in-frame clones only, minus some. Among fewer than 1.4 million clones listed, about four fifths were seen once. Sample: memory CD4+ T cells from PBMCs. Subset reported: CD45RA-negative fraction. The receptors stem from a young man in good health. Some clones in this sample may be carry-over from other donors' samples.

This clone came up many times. CDR3 DNA sequence: TGTGCCTCCAAGGGGCAAACGGGCAATGAGCAGTTCTTC. This sequence encodes CASKGQTGNEQFF. The chain combines TRBV2 with TRBJ2-1; D possibly corresponds to TRBD1 (5 bases). CDR3 size: 13 residues. Germline CDR1 reads SNHLY; CDR2 reads FYNNEI. Trimming shortened V by 11 bases and J by 6 bases, and 17 bases separated the two germline ends.

The chain's CDR3 is CASSLRVGTQNIQYF. The CDR3 DNA is TGTGCCAGCAGTTTACGGGTAGGGACCCAAAACATTCAGTACTTC. The chain uses TRBV28 and TRBJ2-4; either TRBD1 or TRBD2 may supply D (5 bases each). V gave up 2 bases and J gave up 5 bases, with 13 bases separating them. This CDR3 is built from 15 residues. The V gene's germline CDR1 is MDHEN and CDR2 SYDVKM.

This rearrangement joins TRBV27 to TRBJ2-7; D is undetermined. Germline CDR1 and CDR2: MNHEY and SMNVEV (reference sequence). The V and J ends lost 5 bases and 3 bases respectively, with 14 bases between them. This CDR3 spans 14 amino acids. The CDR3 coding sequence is TGTGCCAGCAGTCGAGGCCGAGTGGGCTACGAGCAGTACTTC. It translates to CASSRGRVGYEQYF.

The chain's CDR3 is CASSLISGNTIYF. The CDR3 coding sequence is TGTGCCAGTAGTCTGATCTCTGGAAACACCATATATTTT. The chain links TRBV19 to TRBJ1-3, with D uncertain. The CDR3 has 13 residues. The V gene's germline CDR1 is LNHDA and CDR2 SQIVND (reference sequence). Between the trimmed V and J ends, which lost 5 bases and 0 bases, there was a span of 5 bases.

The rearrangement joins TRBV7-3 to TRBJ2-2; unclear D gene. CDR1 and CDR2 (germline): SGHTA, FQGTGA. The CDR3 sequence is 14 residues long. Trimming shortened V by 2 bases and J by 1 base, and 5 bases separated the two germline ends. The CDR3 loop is CASSLRMNTGELFF. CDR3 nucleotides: TGTGCCAGCAGCTTACGGATGAACACCGGGGAGCTGTTTTTT.